The rows below give T cell receptor beta chains drawn from one sample of a study of T cell responses to AZD1222 COVID-19 vaccine. The protocol was immunoSEQ multiplex PCR, while the TCRdb copy is restricted to in-frame clones and leaves out a portion. The data show about 170,000 clones, approximately 93% seen once. Material: peripheral blood, obtained on day 0 of AZD1222 vaccination. The receptors come from an adult in good health. CDR3s include the opening cysteine and the closing phenylalanine or tryptophan.

j_gene	v_gene	CDR3aa
TRBJ2-1	TRBV25-1	CAVVGSNEQFF
TRBJ2-1	TRBV12-3/TRBV12-4	CASSPQDNEQFF
TRBJ1-1	TRBV9	CASSVAMEGLGTEAFF
TRBJ2-5	TRBV10-3	CASFSGGGGETQYF
TRBJ1-2	TRBV2	CASRASLGTSDGYTF
TRBJ1-2	TRBV5-4	CASSWWAGGDGYTF
TRBJ2-2	TRBV6-6	CASRLAGGGELFF
TRBJ2-7	TRBV7-9	CASSLPGTYEQYF
TRBJ2-1	TRBV11-2	CASSLQWTSGTYNEQFF
TRBJ1-1	TRBV19	CASSIETRSSAFF
TRBJ1-1	TRBV7-8	CASSSSQGTDTEAFF
TRBJ1-5	TRBV6-5	CASSRGADNQPQHF
TRBJ2-2	TRBV27	CASTGSGRVTGELFF
TRBJ2-7	TRBV5-1	CASGRTSSYEQYF
TRBJ1-3	TRBV15	CATSRAQGGSSGNTIYF
TRBJ1-1	TRBV20-1	CSALGSTEAFF
TRBJ2-3	TRBV7-9	CASSSRTRPTDTQYF
TRBJ2-7	TRBV4-1	CASSQEINSEQYF
TRBJ2-1	TRBV2	CASSGGGFSYNEQFF
TRBJ2-7	TRBV11-2	CASSLDQGSSYEQYF
TRBJ1-1	TRBV9	CASSQAPGRQNTEAFF
TRBJ2-1	TRBV5-1	CASSLGAGDTYNEQFF
TRBJ2-3	TRBV18	CASSPGQMTDTQYF
TRBJ2-7	TRBV5-4	CASSPGTSGYEQYF
TRBJ2-7	TRBV3-1/TRBV3-2	CASSRGNYEQYF
TRBJ1-2	TRBV7-9	CASSLGGGPLYGYTF
TRBJ2-7	TRBV4-2	CASSQDTIGTRAPRAEYF
TRBJ1-1	TRBV27	CATKIMVVNTEAFF
TRBJ1-2	TRBV13	CASSRDSFYGYTF
TRBJ2-1	TRBV25-1	CASRHSGSYNEQFF
TRBJ2-7	TRBV3-1/TRBV3-2	CASSQDYRGNEQYF
TRBJ2-7	TRBV11-3	CASSSSREAYEQYF
TRBJ1-1	TRBV11-2	CASEGQNTEAFF
TRBJ2-1	TRBV5-4	CASRSLAGGLYNEQFF
TRBJ1-2	TRBV6-5	CASSYREVGYGYTF
TRBJ1-5	TRBV11-2	CASSLNGGQPQHF
TRBJ1-1	TRBV18	CASSPLGQPMNTEAFF
TRBJ1-5	TRBV2	CASNRGQGSNQPQHF
TRBJ1-1	TRBV6-2/TRBV6-3	CASSVVSIGRNTEAFF
TRBJ2-7	TRBV27	CASRPGSFGEQYF
TRBJ1-2	TRBV10-1	CASSDAAGNPYGYTF
TRBJ1-5	TRBV28	CASSLEGMGNQPQHF
TRBJ1-6	TRBV2	CASSSGQGYSPLHF
TRBJ1-3	TRBV29-1	CSGNSQGEDSGNTIYF
TRBJ2-1	TRBV7-2	CASSDDLISGSVYNEQFF
TRBJ1-2	TRBV6-1	CASSEAYPVGTEYGYTF
TRBJ2-7	TRBV10-3	CAISGTGGAYEQYF
TRBJ1-5	TRBV15	CATRTGSNQPQHF
TRBJ2-3	TRBV6-5	CASSYTPHENTQYF